A selection of T cell receptor beta chains follows, all from one sample in a study of blood T cell repertoires in COVID-19. Profiled with immunoSEQ multiplex PCR; TCRdb holds only in-frame clones, not every one. The data hold 200,000 to 250,000 clones, with 82% observed a single time. Sequences were obtained from peripheral blood. The receptors were gathered from a woman between 70 and 85 years old with COVID-19, enrolled during active disease. Both conserved end residues are trimmed from each CDR3. A D gene is named only where the DNA matches it firmly.

J: TRBJ2-5
D: TRBD1
V: TRBV5-5
CDR3: ASSLRPGTGGRTQY

J: TRBJ2-5
D: TRBD1
V: TRBV5-6
CDR3: ASSLGQGAWETQY

J: TRBJ2-7
D: TRBD2
V: TRBV7-2
CDR3: ASSPQAGDNEQY

J: TRBJ1-1
D: .
V: TRBV18
CDR3: ASLSGKSAF

J: TRBJ2-1
D: .
V: TRBV3-1/TRBV3-2
CDR3: ASSQLLALSSYNEQF

J: TRBJ1-1
D: .
V: TRBV5-1
CDR3: ASSLGENTEAF

J: TRBJ2-7
D: .
V: TRBV7-2
CDR3: ASSLGRGGNPTYEQY

J: TRBJ2-5
D: .
V: TRBV7-3
CDR3: ASSLGLLETQY

J: TRBJ1-2
D: .
V: TRBV7-9
CDR3: ASSLLGDTFNYGYT

J: TRBJ2-7
D: TRBD2
V: TRBV18
CDR3: ASSPAGAYEQY

J: TRBJ2-5
D: .
V: TRBV25-1
CDR3: ASSRTTGGGETQY

J: TRBJ1-1
D: .
V: TRBV28
CDR3: ASSLRRAGVAF

J: TRBJ1-2
D: TRBD1
V: TRBV7-2
CDR3: ASSSGTERNGYT

J: TRBJ2-7
D: .
V: TRBV11-2
CDR3: ASSLALNRLGFAYEQY

J: TRBJ2-1
D: TRBD2
V: TRBV9
CDR3: ASSLSGSSSYNEQF

J: TRBJ1-1
D: .
V: TRBV7-9
CDR3: ASSLVDSTEAF

J: TRBJ2-7
D: .
V: TRBV19
CDR3: ASSLMGLMYEQY

J: TRBJ1-2
D: .
V: TRBV7-2
CDR3: ASSSEGANYGYT

J: TRBJ2-2
D: TRBD2
V: TRBV5-4
CDR3: ASTPSGRAGELF

J: TRBJ1-3
D: .
V: TRBV2
CDR3: ASSRRTVSGNTIY

J: TRBJ1-6
D: TRBD1
V: TRBV29-1
CDR3: SVAQGANSPLH

J: TRBJ1-5
D: TRBD1
V: TRBV6-5
CDR3: ASSRDRASNQPQH

J: TRBJ2-1
D: .
V: TRBV7-3
CDR3: ASSLSSYNEQF

J: TRBJ2-7
D: .
V: TRBV4-1
CDR3: ASSRDSDYEQY

J: TRBJ2-1
D: .
V: TRBV6-4
CDR3: ASSAIRGANEQF

J: TRBJ1-5
D: .
V: TRBV4-3
CDR3: ASSQDSAGNQPQH

J: TRBJ2-1
D: .
V: TRBV7-3
CDR3: ASSLSRQTYNEQF

J: TRBJ1-6
D: .
V: TRBV28
CDR3: ASTQARGGARNSPLH

J: TRBJ1-4
D: TRBD1
V: TRBV5-4
CDR3: ASSLQGQGRGDEKLF

J: TRBJ1-1
D: .
V: TRBV7-9
CDR3: ASSFGEGVEAF

J: TRBJ1-5
D: .
V: TRBV5-8
CDR3: ASSLRGIRNQPQH

J: TRBJ2-7
D: .
V: TRBV5-6
CDR3: ASSLRGRSYEQY

J: TRBJ2-5
D: .
V: TRBV7-2
CDR3: ASSLTGNQETQY

J: TRBJ1-1
D: .
V: TRBV2
CDR3: ASRYRVLTGTEAF

J: TRBJ1-1
D: .
V: TRBV7-2
CDR3: ASSPRGTEAF

J: TRBJ1-1
D: .
V: TRBV3-1/TRBV3-2
CDR3: ASSQGVRGNTEAF

J: TRBJ1-2
D: TRBD1
V: TRBV5-1
CDR3: ASSVIPQGGNYGYT

J: TRBJ2-1
D: .
V: TRBV19
CDR3: ASQGLPHEQF

J: TRBJ2-5
D: .
V: TRBV18
CDR3: ASSSDRKETQY

J: TRBJ2-2
D: TRBD2
V: TRBV27
CDR3: ASRIGTSGIPSGELF

J: TRBJ1-2
D: TRBD1
V: TRBV5-8
CDR3: ASSLLGQIFYGYT

J: TRBJ2-3
D: .
V: TRBV24-1
CDR3: ATRTTFPTDTQY

J: TRBJ2-5
D: TRBD2
V: TRBV5-1
CDR3: ASSTGTSDQETQY

J: TRBJ2-5
D: TRBD1
V: TRBV7-6
CDR3: ASSLAGTGTKTQY

J: TRBJ2-1
D: TRBD1
V: TRBV7-3
CDR3: ASSFTTGQGANEQF

J: TRBJ2-1
D: TRBD2
V: TRBV24-1
CDR3: ATTRASGPPNEQF